Shown below are 30 T cell receptor beta chains from a single sample sequenced in a study of OX40 agonist ivuxolimab in advanced cancers. TCRdb's table, derived via immunoSEQ multiplex PCR, lists solely in-frame clones and lacks some. The sample holds about 80,000 clones, over 75% seen once. Sequencing used CD4+ or CD8+ T cells sorted from blood, obtained in a trial of the OX40 agonist ivuxolimab. The receptor set was obtained from an adult with an advanced solid tumor such as melanoma, head and neck, liver or kidney cancer.

This rearrangement joins TRBV29-1 to TRBJ1-2; 9 nucleotides line up with TRBD1. V dropped 4 bases and J dropped 7; count of bases not matched to a gene: 7. The CDR3 runs 13 residues. Germline V CDR1 and CDR2: SQVTM, ANQGSEA. The CDR3 sequence is CSVGTGVGFGYTF. The CDR3, as DNA: TGCAGCGTTGGGACAGGGGTAGGGTTTGGCTACACCTTC.

The table lists this clone with a count of one. The CDR3: CASSLTTLAGTNTGELFF. CDR3 bases: TGTGCCAGCAGCCTAACTACACTAGCGGGCACGAACACCGGGGAGCTGTTTTTT. This chain links TRBV7-9 with TRBJ2-2, with 9 bases identical to TRBD2. The V and J ends lost 5 bases and 0 bases, in that order; junction bases with no gene match: 10. Looked up from germline, CDR1 is SEHNR and CDR2 is FQNEAQ (reference sequence). The CDR3 loop spans 18 amino acids.

This clone was counted a few times. V usage is TRBV9 and J usage is TRBJ2-3; no clear D. The CDR3 is 16 residues long. Germline V gene data show CDR1 as SGDLS and CDR2 as YYNGEE. Trimming stripped 0 bases from V and 0 bases from J, with 11 bases between. CDR3 region: CASSVGQPSSTDTQYF. The CDR3 DNA reads as TGTGCCAGCAGCGTAGGCCAGCCCTCTAGCACAGATACGCAGTATTTT.

A few counts support this clone. The chain combines TRBV5-1 with TRBJ2-5, with 8 bases lining up with TRBD2. Germline V lookup: CDR1 SGHRS, CDR2 YFSETQ. Losses at the gene ends were 4 bases for V and 2 bases for J; bases not matched to a gene: 7. The CDR3 consists of 15 residues. The CDR3 DNA reads TGCGCCAGCAGCCCAAGCGGGGGTCGTCAAGAGACCCAGTACTTC. Translating gives CASSPSGGRQETQYF.

DNA of the CDR3: TGCGCCAGCAGCCGTGAAATGGGGGCCGATTCACCCCTCCACTTT. Its translation is CASSREMGADSPLHF. The chain employs TRBV5-1 and TRBJ1-6; tentatively, D is TRBD1 (6 bases). The germline CDR1 and CDR2 sequences are SGHRS and YFSETQ. V lost 4 bases and J lost 8, with 16 bases in between. This CDR3 spans 15 amino acids.

The V call is TRBV4-1, the J call TRBJ2-5; TRBD1 aligns across 7 bases. Germline V gene data show CDR1 as MGHRA and CDR2 as YSYEKL. The CDR3 has 15 residues. V trimming: 4 bases; J trimming: 5 bases; junction bases outside the gene matches: 10. This CDR3 is CASSPIGTARETQYF. The CDR3 DNA sequence: TGCGCCAGCAGCCCAATTGGGACAGCCCGGGAGACCCAGTACTTC.

This clone was detected a few times. The chain joins TRBV7-2 to TRBJ2-5; D gene unclear. Between the trimmed V and J ends, which lost 5 bases and 5 bases, there was a span of 9 bases. From germline, CDR1 is SGHTA and CDR2 FQGNSA. This CDR3 is 12 amino acids long. CDR3 DNA: TGTGCCAGCAGCCCCCGCCCGGAGACCCAGTACTTC. This translates into CASSPRPETQYF.

This clone was observed a single time. This chain links TRBV27 with TRBJ2-3; tentatively, D is TRBD1 or TRBD2 (5 bases each). The ends were cut back, 5 bases at V and 9 bases at J, with 15 bases in the middle. In germline, CDR1 is MNHEY, CDR2 SMNVEV (reference sequence). CDR3 length equals 13 residues. This CDR3 reads CASSGRGPGTQYF. DNA for the CDR3: TGTGCCAGCAGTGGCCGGGGCCCGGGGACGCAGTATTTT.

The V and J genes are TRBV5-4 and TRBJ2-3; the D gene could be TRBD1 or TRBD2 (6 bases each). Germline CDR1 SGHNT, CDR2 YYREEE (reference sequence). The V end was cut by 5 bases, the J end by 0 bases, with 10 bases between. This CDR3 spans 14 amino acids. The DNA for the CDR3 is TGTGCCAGCAGTCTAGGGGGGAGCACAGATACGCAGTATTTT. Its translation is CASSLGGSTDTQYF.

V is TRBV5-6 and J is TRBJ2-2; TRBD2 aligns across 13 bases. The CDR3 spans 16 residues. The trim removed 3 bases at V and 6 bases at J, leaving 5 bases unmatched. Germline loops: CDR1 SGHDT, CDR2 YYEEEE. The CDR3 region has the DNA TGTGCCAGCAGCTCGGGACTAGCGGGAAGTCCCGGGGAGCTGTTTTTT. Amino acid sequence: CASSSGLAGSPGELFF. The variable domain in full, with the rest retrieved from reference TRBV5-6 and TRBJ2-2, is DAGVTQSPTHLIKTRGQQVTLRCSPKSGHDTVSWYQQALGQGPQFIFQYYEEEERQRGNFPDRFSGHQFPNYSSELNVNALLLGDSALYLCASSSGLAGSPGELFFGEGSRLTVL.

This chain joins TRBV27 and TRBJ2-4; 16 positions match TRBD2. CDR3 length: 18 residues. Trimming took 0 bases from V and 7 from J; bases not matched to a gene: 6. Germline V gene sequence: CDR1 MNHEY, CDR2 SMNVEV (reference sequence). CDR3 in amino acids: CASSLSGLAGGLRNIQYF. CDR3 coding DNA: TGTGCCAGCAGTTTATCGGGACTAGCGGGGGGGCTTCGGAACATTCAGTACTTC.

The J gene is TRBJ1-4, the V gene TRBV7-6, with D possibly TRBD1 on 6 matching bases. The CDR3 contains 15 residues. Germline V gene data show CDR1 as SGHVS and CDR2 as FNYEAQ. Trimming removed 5 bases from V and 3 bases from J, with 13 bases in between. The CDR3 sequence: CASSGGGYANEKLFF. CDR3 sequence (DNA): TGTGCCAGCAGCGGAGGGGGATACGCTAATGAAAAACTGTTTTTT.

The chain recombines TRBV7-8 with TRBJ1-4; TRBD1 matches 9 bases. Germline loops: CDR1 SGHVS, CDR2 FQNEAQ. The CDR3 contains 16 residues. V was clipped by 3 bases and J by 3 bases; unmatched bases: 5. CDR3 nucleotide sequence: TGTGCCAGCAGCTTGGGGACAGGGTTGCCTAATGAAAAACTGTTTTTT. It yields the protein CASSLGTGLPNEKLFF.

This clone has just one count. This chain connects TRBV6-5 to TRBJ2-7, with 7 bases that match TRBD2. The CDR3 is 15 residues long. CDR1 MNHEY and CDR2 SVGAGI come from the germline V gene. V lost 7 bases and J lost 4; bases outside the gene matches: 13. This CDR3 reads CASIGNNWGGYEQYV. The DNA of the CDR3 is TGTGCCAGCATCGGAAATAACTGGGGGGGGTACGAGCAGTACGTC.

The V call is TRBV15, the J call TRBJ2-6; D unresolved. Germline CDR1 and CDR2: LNHNV and YYDKDF (reference sequence). Trimming took 0 bases from V and 2 from J, leaving 5 bases between them. This CDR3 spans 15 amino acids. CDR3 nucleotides: TGTGCCACCAGCAGAGATTGGGCTGGGGCCAACGTCCTGACTTTC. It specifies CATSRDWAGANVLTF. The whole variable domain, filled in from reference TRBV15 and TRBJ2-6, reads DAMVIQNPRYQVTQFGKPVTLSCSQTLNHNVMYWYQQKSSQAPKLLFHYYDKDFNNEADTPDNFQSRRPNTSFCFLDIRSPGLGDTAMYLCATSRDWAGANVLTFGAGSRLTVL.

This rearrangement joins TRBV6-7 to TRBJ1-2; 10 bases agree with TRBD1. TRBV6-7 is an open reading frame whose function is uncertain. This CDR3 comprises 18 residues. The J segment lost 3 bases and the V segment lost 3 bases, leaving 13 bases of the junction unmatched. The chain's CDR3 is CASSYEFSRDRGDYGYTF. Written as DNA, the CDR3 is TGTGCCAGCAGTTATGAGTTCAGTAGGGACAGGGGTGACTATGGCTACACCTTC.

The rearrangement joins TRBV5-6 to TRBJ2-3, with 13 bases aligning to TRBD2. CDR1 SGHDT and CDR2 YYEEEE come from the germline V gene. The CDR3 has 17 amino acids. V trimming: 3 bases; J trimming: 4 bases; junction bases outside the gene matches: 8. The CDR3 sequence is CASSSQPGLAGSDTQYF. The CDR3, as DNA: TGTGCCAGCAGCTCTCAACCGGGACTAGCGGGGTCAGATACGCAGTATTTT.

J is TRBJ2-1 and V is TRBV11-3; 8 bases agree with TRBD1. V was clipped by 1 base and J by 6 bases; unmatched bases: 5. The length of the CDR3 is 15 residues. Germline V gene sequence: CDR1 SGHNT, CDR2 YENEEA. The CDR3 nucleotides are TGTGCCAGCAGCTTAGGGCAGGGGGCAGGCAATGAGCAGTTCTTC. Residues: CASSLGQGAGNEQFF.

The V call is TRBV5-6, the J call TRBJ2-7; 11 nucleotides align to TRBD2. J gave up 2 bases and V 3 bases, and 4 bases lay outside the gene matches. The CDR3 spans 15 residues. The V gene's germline CDR1 is SGHDT and CDR2 YYEEEE. CDR3 DNA sequence: TGTGCCAGCAGCTCTTTAGCGGGAGGGACCTACGAGCAGTACTTC. Its translation: CASSSLAGGTYEQYF.

The CDR3 coding sequence is TGTGCCAGCAGTTGGGAAACGGGGGCAGCGACTGAAGCTTTCTTT. Residues: CASSWETGAATEAFF. V is TRBV6-5 and J is TRBJ1-1; D perhaps matches TRBD1 (6 bases). The CDR3 loop spans 15 amino acids. Deletions cut 4 bases from V and 5 bases from J, with 17 bases between. CDR1 is MNHEY and CDR2 is SVGAGI in the germline V gene.

In this sample, this clone turned up once. This sequence joins TRBV7-2 and TRBJ1-1; the D gene is possibly TRBD1 (5 bases). Per germline, CDR1 SGHTA and CDR2 FQGNSA. This CDR3 is 16 amino acids long. V was pared by 5 bases and J by 0 bases, with 16 bases between. The CDR3 protein is CASSQGHPFMNTEAFF. The CDR3 coding sequence is TGTGCCAGCAGCCAAGGACATCCCTTCATGAACACTGAAGCTTTCTTT.

The V gene is TRBV7-2, the J gene TRBJ1-2; D may be TRBD1 (6 bases). The germline V gene encodes CDR1 SGHTA and CDR2 FQGNSA. The CDR3 totals 16 residues. V was cut by 5 bases and J by 7 bases, with 23 bases left in between. For the CDR3, the DNA is TGTGCCAGCAGCAACGAAAAGGTTACAGGGATTTTTGGCTACACCTTC. This gives the protein CASSNEKVTGIFGYTF.

The chain combines TRBV6-1 with TRBJ1-2, with D possibly being TRBD1 (5 bases). The CDR3 length is 15 residues. CDR1 MNHNS and CDR2 SASEGT come from the germline V gene. V was shortened by 6 bases and J by 2 bases, with 16 bases between the two germline ends. The CDR3 coding sequence is TGTGCCAGCAGGGCCGGGGACGGCTGGAACTATGGCTACACCTTC. It specifies CASRAGDGWNYGYTF.

This sequence joins TRBV12-5 and TRBJ2-1; D could derive from TRBD1 or TRBD2 (5 bases each). This CDR3 is built from 20 residues. CDR1 LGHNT and CDR2 FRNRAP come from the germline V gene. V shed 0 bases and J shed 0 bases, with 21 bases lying between them. CDR3 amino acids: CASGLVPSFGTASSYNEQFF. The CDR3 region has the DNA TGTGCTAGTGGTTTGGTACCGAGTTTTGGGACCGCAAGCTCCTACAATGAGCAGTTCTTC.

This chain uses TRBV5-1 with TRBJ2-2; 8 bases line up with TRBD2. The CDR3 sequence is 16 residues long. Germline V gene lookup returns CDR1 SGHRS and CDR2 YFSETQ. V shed 1 base, J shed 3 bases, and the junction held 5 bases outside the gene matches. The CDR3 loop is CASSLNPAGDTGELFF. For the CDR3, the DNA is TGCGCCAGCAGCTTGAATCCAGCGGGAGACACCGGGGAGCTGTTTTTT.

In this sample, this clone turned up once. The V gene is TRBV7-8, the J gene TRBJ2-5, with unresolved D. The germline V gene has CDR1 SGHVS and CDR2 FQNEAQ. The V end lost 1 base, the J end lost 1 base, and 10 bases lay between the germline ends. The CDR3 covers 15 residues. This chain's CDR3 is CASSLGYMSQETQYF. CDR3 sequence (DNA): TGTGCCAGCAGCTTAGGATACATGAGCCAAGAGACCCAGTACTTC.

This clone was recorded only once. This rearrangement joins TRBV28 to TRBJ1-2; D is undetermined. The V gene's germline CDR1 is MDHEN and CDR2 SYDVKM. Deletions cut 6 bases from V and 3 bases from J, with 8 bases between. The CDR3 is 12 amino acids. The CDR3 DNA reads as TGTGCCAGCAGCCAGAAGTACTATGGCTACACCTTC. It codes for CASSQKYYGYTF.

The chain links TRBV18 to TRBJ1-1, with TRBD1 as a possible D gene (6 bases). V was pared by 3 bases and J by 4 bases, with 15 bases between. Germline CDR1 KGHSH, CDR2 LQKENI. The CDR3 has 15 amino acids. CDR3 DNA: TGTGCCAGCTCACCCCTGACAGGAGGGGGCACTGAAGCTTTCTTT. Translation: CASSPLTGGGTEAFF.

This rearrangement joins TRBV30 to TRBJ2-7; 7 positions agree with TRBD1. The germline gives CDR1 GTSNPN, CDR2 SVGIG (reference sequence). Trimming took 3 bases from V and 2 from J; bases not matched to a gene: 7. This CDR3 spans 14 amino acids. This CDR3 reads CAWRDTGTAYEQYF. Written as DNA, the CDR3 is TGTGCCTGGAGAGATACCGGGACAGCCTACGAGCAGTACTTC. Supplemented by reference TRBV30 and TRBJ2-7, the full variable domain reads SQTIHQWPATLVQPVGSPLSLECTVEGTSNPNLYWYRQAAGRGLQLLFYSVGIGQISSEVPQNLSASRPQDRQFILSSKKLLLSDSGFYLCAWRDTGTAYEQYFGPGTRLTVT.

The gene calls are TRBV11-2 and TRBJ2-4, with 7 nucleotides matching TRBD1. Trimming removed 5 bases from V and 8 bases from J; junction bases left unmatched: 6. The CDR3 is made up of 13 amino acids. CDR1 and CDR2 (germline): SGHAT, FQNNGV. DNA for the CDR3: TGTGCCAGCAGCCGAACAGGGGTAGACATTCAGTACTTC. Residues: CASSRTGVDIQYF.